Presented here are 2 T cell receptor beta chains from one specimen sequenced in a study of regulatory T cells in long-lasting Graves disease (dated by TCRdb to 2020 to 2023). According to the study, the label for this sample's time point signals: newly diagnosed GD, antithyroid drugs for less than 3 months. For both TCR sequencing and RNA sequencing, RNA was extracted from PBMCs in TRIzol. The library relied on multiplex PCR. These reads were obtained on an Illumina HiSeq 4000. To build TCR beta libraries, CDR3 regions were amplified by Arm-PCR using iRepertoire HTBI primers. TCRdb's own reprocessing of the public reads used fastp at Q25 and MiXCR and kept productive beta chains. CDR3 protein duplicates are merged, each entry listing the most common genes and DNA. The sample table records around 360,000 distinct CDR3 sequences; 16% of these occur just once. 20% to 25% of the sample is taken by the ten largest.

The sample was also reused in another study, on T cells in Graves' hyperthyroidism and ophthalmopathy.

The sample consisted of peripheral blood mononuclear cells (PBMCs), taken at new diagnosis, from a patient treated with antithyroid drugs. The receptors shown here come from a woman aged 18-29 years with Graves disease. Donor details come from another sample of the same person, matched by shared clones.

Of note for this clonotype: A far bigger clonotype differs at one base, so this is likely a read error. This sequence joins TRBV6-2 or TRBV6-3 and TRBJ1-2; D not resolved. The CDR3 spans 14 residues. Germline loops: CDR1 MNHEY, CDR2 SVGEGT. In DNA form, the CDR3 reads TGTGCCGGCAGTTACTCGATGGCGAGGGATGGCTACACCTTC. This sequence encodes CAGSYSMARDGYTF.

This clonotype was counted ten times or more. J is TRBJ2-3 and V is TRBV2; 9 nucleotides match TRBD1. The CDR3 is 14 residues long. After removal of 7 bases from V and 5 bases from J, the junction contained 7 bases not matched to a gene. Germline values: CDR1 SNHLY, CDR2 FYNNEI. The CDR3 DNA reads TGTGCCAGCACCCGGGACAGGGATGGAGATACGCAGTATTTT. It encodes CASTRDRDGDTQYF.